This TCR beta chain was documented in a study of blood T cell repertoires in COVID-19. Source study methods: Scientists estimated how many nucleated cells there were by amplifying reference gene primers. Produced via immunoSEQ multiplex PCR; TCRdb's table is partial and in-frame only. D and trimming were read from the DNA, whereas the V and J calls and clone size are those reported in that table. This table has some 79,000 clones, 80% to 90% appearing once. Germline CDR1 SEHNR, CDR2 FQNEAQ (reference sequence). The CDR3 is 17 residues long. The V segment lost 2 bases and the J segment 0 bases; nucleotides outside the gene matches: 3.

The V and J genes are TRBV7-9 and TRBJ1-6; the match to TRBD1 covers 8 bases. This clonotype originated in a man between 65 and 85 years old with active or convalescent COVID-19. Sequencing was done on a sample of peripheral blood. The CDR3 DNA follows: TGTGCCAGCAGCTTACAGGGGGCGAGCTCCTATAATTCACCCCTCCACTTT. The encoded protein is CASSLQGASSYNSPLHF.